Each of the 13 T cell receptor beta chains below was sequenced from the same sample in a study of T-cell reconstitution after alpha-beta-depleted transplantation in children. Researchers prepared the TCRbeta library using unique molecular identifiers, the study reports. TCRdb recomputed calls from the PCR reads with MiXCR, one row per CDR3 protein. This sample has about 420,000 distinct CDR3 sequences, with 11% found just once. The input for sequencing was PBMCs from the stem cell graft donor, taken from the stem cell graft. The source is a human donor who donated a stem cell graft to a child with acute myeloid leukemia.

This clonotype was detected many times. CDR3 sequence: CASSQVKLDNEKLFF. The CDR3 nucleotides are TGCGCCAGCAGCCAAGTGAAACTCGATAACGAAAAACTGTTTTTT. This sequence joins TRBV4-1 and TRBJ1-4; D is uncertain. Germline V gene lookup returns CDR1 MGHRA and CDR2 YSYEKL. The CDR3 sequence is 15 residues long. The V gene lost 1 base and the J gene lost 8 bases, with 14 bases spanning the gap.

This clonotype appeared a few times. The CDR3 reads CASSGANTGELFF. The CDR3 DNA is TGTGCCAGCAGTGGAGCGAACACCGGGGAGCTGTTTTTT. The chain has TRBV6-1 and TRBJ2-2, with unresolved D. CDR1 MNHNS and CDR2 SASEGT come from the germline V gene. Trimming removed 4 bases from V and 0 bases from J, with 3 bases in between. The CDR3 runs 13 residues.

This clonotype was found a few times. This chain uses TRBV9 with TRBJ2-7, with D possibly TRBD2 on 5 matching bases. Looked up from germline, CDR1 is SGDLS and CDR2 is YYNGEE. The CDR3 is 12 amino acids. The V gene lost 9 bases and the J gene lost 2 bases, with 12 bases spanning the gap. CDR3: CAIPRTAYEQYF. The CDR3 DNA follows: TGTGCCATCCCGAGGACTGCCTACGAGCAGTACTTC.

The sample holds a few counts of this clonotype. The genes are TRBV4-1 and TRBJ1-5; 9 nucleotides match TRBD1. Germline CDR1 and CDR2: MGHRA and YSYEKL. CDR3 length: 16 residues. After removal of 1 base from V and 4 bases from J, the junction contained 5 bases not matched to a gene. CDR3 sequence: CASSQVLQGANQPQHF. In DNA, the CDR3 is TGCGCCAGCAGCCAAGTGTTACAGGGGGCTAATCAGCCCCAGCATTTT.

The table lists this clonotype with a few counts. V usage is TRBV27 and J usage is TRBJ2-7; D unresolved. The length of the CDR3 is 14 residues. V was cut by 8 bases and J by 3 bases, with 17 bases left in between. Germline V CDR1 and CDR2: MNHEY, SMNVEV (reference sequence). The CDR3 here is CASSLSKDHYEQYF. Here the CDR3 DNA reads TGTGCCAGCTCGCTTTCGAAGGACCACTACGAGCAGTACTTC.

The chain couples TRBV27 to TRBJ2-7; TRBD2 might be the D (5 bases). The germline V gene has CDR1 MNHEY and CDR2 SMNVEV (reference sequence). The CDR3 runs to 13 residues. V lost 6 bases and J lost 7, with 16 bases in between. The CDR3 protein is CASRPTGGGEQYV. CDR3 sequence (DNA): TGTGCCAGCAGACCGACCGGTGGCGGGGAGCAGTACGTC.

This rearrangement joins TRBV7-9 to TRBJ1-1; D remains unclear. The CDR3 totals 13 residues. Germline V gene lookup returns CDR1 SEHNR and CDR2 FQNEAQ (reference sequence). V was shortened by 4 bases and J by 7 bases, with 13 bases between the two germline ends. In nucleotides, the CDR3 is TGTGCCAGCAGCTCCCCAGGAGCTCGTGAAGCTTTCTTT. The encoded protein is CASSSPGAREAFF.

This sequence joins TRBV10-3 and TRBJ2-7, with TRBD1 identical over 12 bases. CDR1 is ENHRY, CDR2 SYGVKD, per germline. The CDR3 totals 15 residues. V lost 2 bases, J lost 5 bases, and 4 bases stayed unmatched. The CDR3 is CAISEPGQGAHEQYF. DNA for the CDR3: TGTGCCATCAGTGAGCCGGGACAGGGGGCCCACGAGCAGTACTTC.

CDR3: CSVDSRGLSGANVLTF. The DNA for the CDR3 is TGCAGCGTTGACTCTAGGGGATTGTCCGGGGCCAACGTCCTGACTTTC. This chain connects TRBV29-1 to TRBJ2-6; possibly TRBD1 for D (5 bases). CDR1 and CDR2 from the germline V gene are SQVTM and ANQGSEA. The V and J ends lost 3 bases and 4 bases respectively, with 16 bases between them. This CDR3 comprises 16 residues.

The rearrangement joins TRBV15 to TRBJ2-1, with D tentatively TRBD2 (6 bases). There are 14 residues in the CDR3. V was cut by 1 base and J by 2 bases, with 6 bases left in between. Germline lookup yields CDR1 LNHNV and CDR2 YYDKDF (reference sequence). CDR3 region: CATSRVAAYNEQFF. The CDR3 region has the DNA TGTGCCACCAGCAGAGTAGCGGCCTACAATGAGCAGTTCTTC.

This clonotype has more than one count but fewer than ten. The chain recombines TRBV5-1 with TRBJ2-1; 9 nucleotides align to TRBD2. The CDR3 is 16 residues long. V lost 0 bases and J lost 8; bases outside the gene matches: 9. Germline CDR1 SGHRS, CDR2 YFSETQ. The CDR3 loop reads CASSLGLAGGPDEQFF. The CDR3 region has the DNA TGCGCCAGCAGCTTGGGATTGGCGGGGGGGCCGGATGAGCAGTTCTTC.

This clonotype was observed a few times. The chain uses TRBV6-2 or TRBV6-3 and TRBJ2-5; 8 bases are a match to TRBD2. The V gene end was trimmed by 7 bases and the J gene end by 2 bases; junction bases not matched to a gene: 12. The CDR3 runs to 16 residues. The V gene's germline CDR1 is MNHEY and CDR2 SVGEGT. This CDR3 reads CASTNSGGGLQETQYF. DNA for the CDR3: TGTGCCAGCACTAACTCAGGCGGGGGGCTACAAGAGACCCAGTACTTC.

V gene TRBV29-1 combines with J gene TRBJ2-7; 7 bases fit TRBD2. CDR3 length: 16 residues. Trimming took 2 bases from V and 7 from J; bases not matched to a gene: 17. Germline V gives CDR1 SQVTM, CDR2 ANQGSEA. This CDR3 is CSVESPELGTGGEQYF. In nucleotides, the CDR3 is TGCAGCGTTGAATCCCCGGAACTTGGAACCGGGGGGGAGCAGTACTTC.